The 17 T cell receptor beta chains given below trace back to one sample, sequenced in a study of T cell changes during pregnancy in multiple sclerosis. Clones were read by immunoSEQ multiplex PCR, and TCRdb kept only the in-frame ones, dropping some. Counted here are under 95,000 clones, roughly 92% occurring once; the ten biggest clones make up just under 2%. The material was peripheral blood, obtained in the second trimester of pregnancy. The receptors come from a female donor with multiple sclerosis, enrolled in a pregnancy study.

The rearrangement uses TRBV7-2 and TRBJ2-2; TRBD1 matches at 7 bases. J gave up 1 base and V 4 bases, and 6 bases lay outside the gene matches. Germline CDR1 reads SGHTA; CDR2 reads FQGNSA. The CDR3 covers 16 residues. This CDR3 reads CASSSPPGGNTGELFF. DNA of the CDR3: TGTGCCAGCAGCTCCCCCCCAGGGGGGAACACCGGGGAGCTGTTTTTT. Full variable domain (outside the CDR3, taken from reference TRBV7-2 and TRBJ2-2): GAGVSQSPSNKVTEKGKDVELRCDPISGHTALYWYRQSLGQGLEFLIYFQGNSAPDKSGLPSDRFSAERTGGSVSTLTIQRTQQEDSAVYLCASSSPPGGNTGELFFGEGSRLTVL.

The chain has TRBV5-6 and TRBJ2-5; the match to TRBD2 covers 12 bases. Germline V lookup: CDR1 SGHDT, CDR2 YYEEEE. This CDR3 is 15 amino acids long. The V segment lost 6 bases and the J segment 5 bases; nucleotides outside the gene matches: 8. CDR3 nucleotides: TGTGCCAGCATCCTTCGGACTAGCGGGGAGGAGACCCAGTACTTC. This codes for CASILRTSGEETQYF.

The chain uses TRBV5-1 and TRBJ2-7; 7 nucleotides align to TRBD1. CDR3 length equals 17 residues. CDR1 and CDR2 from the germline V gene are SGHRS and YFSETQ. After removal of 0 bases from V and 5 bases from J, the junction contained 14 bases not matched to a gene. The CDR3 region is CASSLAFATGSSHEQYF. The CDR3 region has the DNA TGCGCCAGCAGCTTGGCCTTCGCGACAGGGAGTTCCCACGAGCAGTACTTC.

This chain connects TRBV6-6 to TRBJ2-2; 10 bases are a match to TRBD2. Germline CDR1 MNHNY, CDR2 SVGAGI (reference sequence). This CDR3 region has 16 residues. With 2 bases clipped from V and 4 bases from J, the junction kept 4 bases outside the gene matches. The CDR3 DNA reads TGTGCCAGCAGTTACGGAGCGGGGGGGCCCACCGGGGAGCTGTTTTTT. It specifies CASSYGAGGPTGELFF.

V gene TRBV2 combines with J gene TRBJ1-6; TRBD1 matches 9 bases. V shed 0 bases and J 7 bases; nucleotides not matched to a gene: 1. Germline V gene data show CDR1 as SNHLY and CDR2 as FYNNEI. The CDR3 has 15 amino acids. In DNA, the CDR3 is TGTGCCAGCAGTGAAGCCGGGACAGGGAATTCACCCCTCCACTTT. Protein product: CASSEAGTGNSPLHF.

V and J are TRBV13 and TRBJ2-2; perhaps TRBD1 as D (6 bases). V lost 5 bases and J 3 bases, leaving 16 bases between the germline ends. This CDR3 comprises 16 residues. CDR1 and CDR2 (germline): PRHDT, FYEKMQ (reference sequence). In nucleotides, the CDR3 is TGTGCCAGCAGCGATTCCGGACAGTTAGACACCGGGGAGCTGTTTTTT. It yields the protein CASSDSGQLDTGELFF.

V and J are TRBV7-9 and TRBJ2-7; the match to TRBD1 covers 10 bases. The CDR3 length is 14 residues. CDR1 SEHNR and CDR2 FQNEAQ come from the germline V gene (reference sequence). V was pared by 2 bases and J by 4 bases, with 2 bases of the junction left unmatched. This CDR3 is CASSLRDRGYEQYF. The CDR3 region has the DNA TGTGCCAGCAGCTTAAGGGACAGGGGATACGAGCAGTACTTC.

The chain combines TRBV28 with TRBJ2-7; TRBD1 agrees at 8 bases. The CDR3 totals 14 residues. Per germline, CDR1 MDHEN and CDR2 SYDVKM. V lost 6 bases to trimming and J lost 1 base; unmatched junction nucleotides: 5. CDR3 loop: CASSPQGASYEQYF. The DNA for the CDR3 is TGTGCCAGCAGCCCTCAGGGGGCTTCCTACGAGCAGTACTTC.

The CDR3, as DNA: TGTGCCAGCAGTCCGACAGAGTATAGCAATCAGCCCCAGCATTTT. It encodes CASSPTEYSNQPQHF. J is TRBJ1-5 and V is TRBV6-5; D is possibly TRBD1 (5 bases). V gave up 5 bases and J gave up 0 bases, with 11 bases separating them. The CDR3 spans 15 residues. Per germline, CDR1 MNHEY and CDR2 SVGAGI.

The CDR3 nucleotides are TGTGCCAGCAGAGACCCCCGGGGGGTTGAAAAACTGTTTTTT. As protein: CASRDPRGVEKLFF. The chain joins TRBV2 to TRBJ1-4; weak D call: TRBD1 (5 bases). The length of the CDR3 is 14 residues. Looked up from germline, CDR1 is SNHLY and CDR2 is FYNNEI. Trimming stripped 6 bases from V and 7 bases from J, with 15 bases between.

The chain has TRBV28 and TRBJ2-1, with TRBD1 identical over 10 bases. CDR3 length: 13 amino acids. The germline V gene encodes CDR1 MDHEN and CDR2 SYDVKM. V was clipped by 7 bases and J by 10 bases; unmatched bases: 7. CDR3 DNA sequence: TGTGCCAGCATGCGGACAGGGGGACGCGAGCAGTTCTTC. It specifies CASMRTGGREQFF.

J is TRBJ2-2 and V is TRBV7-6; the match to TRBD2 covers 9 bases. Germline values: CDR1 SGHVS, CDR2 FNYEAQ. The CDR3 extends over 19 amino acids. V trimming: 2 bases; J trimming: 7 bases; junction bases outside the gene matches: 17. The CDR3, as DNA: TGTGCCAGCAGCTTAAATCCCCTACTAGCGGGTCGAAGTAACGGGGAGCTGTTTTTT. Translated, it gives CASSLNPLLAGRSNGELFF.

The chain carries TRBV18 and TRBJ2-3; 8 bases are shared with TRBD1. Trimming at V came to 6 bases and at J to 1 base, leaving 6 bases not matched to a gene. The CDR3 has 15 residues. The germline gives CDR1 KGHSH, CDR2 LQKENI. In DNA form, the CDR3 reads TGTGCCAGCTCCCCAGGGGGCTATGGCACAGATACGCAGTATTTT. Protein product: CASSPGGYGTDTQYF.

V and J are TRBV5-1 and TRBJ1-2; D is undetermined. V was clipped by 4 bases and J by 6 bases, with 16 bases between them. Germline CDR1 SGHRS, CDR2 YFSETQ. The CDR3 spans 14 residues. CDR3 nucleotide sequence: TGCGCCAGCAGCCCGGGTCCCACGGGAGATGGCTACACCTTC. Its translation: CASSPGPTGDGYTF.

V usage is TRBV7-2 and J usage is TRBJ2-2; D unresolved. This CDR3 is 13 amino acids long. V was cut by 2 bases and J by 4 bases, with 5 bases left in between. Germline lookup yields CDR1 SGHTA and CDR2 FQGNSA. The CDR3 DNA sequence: TGTGCCAGCAGCTTATTCATCACCGGGGAGCTGTTTTTT. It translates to CASSLFITGELFF.

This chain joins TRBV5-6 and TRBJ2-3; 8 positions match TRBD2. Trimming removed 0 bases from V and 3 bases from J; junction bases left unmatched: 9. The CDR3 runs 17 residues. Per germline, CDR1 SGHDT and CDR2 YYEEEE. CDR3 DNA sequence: TGTGCCAGCAGCTTGGATTCCAGCGGGAGATATACAGATACGCAGTATTTT. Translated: CASSLDSSGRYTDTQYF.

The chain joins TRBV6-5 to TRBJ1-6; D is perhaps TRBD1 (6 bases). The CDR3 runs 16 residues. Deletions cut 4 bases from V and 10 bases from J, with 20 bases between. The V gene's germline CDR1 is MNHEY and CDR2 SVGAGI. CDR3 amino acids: CASSSLPGQEKSPLHF. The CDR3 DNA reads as TGTGCCAGCAGTTCCCTTCCGGGACAAGAAAAATCACCCCTCCACTTT.